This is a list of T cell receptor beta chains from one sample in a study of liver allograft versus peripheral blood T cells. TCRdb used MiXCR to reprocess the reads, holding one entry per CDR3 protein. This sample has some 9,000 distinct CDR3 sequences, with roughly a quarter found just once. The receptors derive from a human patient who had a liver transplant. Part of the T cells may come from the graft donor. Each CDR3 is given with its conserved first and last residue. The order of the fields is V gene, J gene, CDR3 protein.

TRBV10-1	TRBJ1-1	CASMDNMNTEAFF
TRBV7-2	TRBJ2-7	CASSSEGASGAYEQYF
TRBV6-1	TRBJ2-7	CASSEALSGSSYEQYF
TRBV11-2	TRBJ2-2	CASSLALASGELFF
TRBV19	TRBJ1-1	CASSPRTGRWGTEAFF
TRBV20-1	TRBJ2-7	CSARDVTSGRYEQYF
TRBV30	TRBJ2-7	CAWSVTATEQYF
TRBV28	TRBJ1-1	CASSLSTLVGTEAFF
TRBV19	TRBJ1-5	CASSIGWSRSVPQHF
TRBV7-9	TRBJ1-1	CASSSGATEAFF
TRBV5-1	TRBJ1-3	CASSFMAGGTGNTIYF
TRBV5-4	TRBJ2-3	CASSAGGSGGYTDTQYF
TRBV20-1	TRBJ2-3	CSARELSGVSTDTQYF
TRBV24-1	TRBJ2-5	CATSDLLGTGGAETQYF
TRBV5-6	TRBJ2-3	CASSLAGSDTQYF
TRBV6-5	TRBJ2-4	CASSSTTSGENIQYF
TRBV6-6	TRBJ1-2	CASSYSPGGNYGYTF
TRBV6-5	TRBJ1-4	CASSATGGLNEKLFF
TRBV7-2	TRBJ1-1	CASTSRSGQGAGNTEAFF
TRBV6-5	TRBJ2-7	CASGGLAIEQYF
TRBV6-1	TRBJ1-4	CASSEMRGGGEKLFF
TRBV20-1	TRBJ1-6	CSASSYNSPLHF
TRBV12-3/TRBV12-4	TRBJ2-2	CASSPGWTTGELFF
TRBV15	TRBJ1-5	CATSRDFNQPQHF
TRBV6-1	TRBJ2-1	CASREGSLAYNVQFF
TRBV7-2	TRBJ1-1	CASSSDRGAEAFF
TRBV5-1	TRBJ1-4	CASSLGTVPTNEKLFF
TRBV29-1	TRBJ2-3	CSVVHRDRQSTDTQYF
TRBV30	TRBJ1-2	CAWPGGGYTF